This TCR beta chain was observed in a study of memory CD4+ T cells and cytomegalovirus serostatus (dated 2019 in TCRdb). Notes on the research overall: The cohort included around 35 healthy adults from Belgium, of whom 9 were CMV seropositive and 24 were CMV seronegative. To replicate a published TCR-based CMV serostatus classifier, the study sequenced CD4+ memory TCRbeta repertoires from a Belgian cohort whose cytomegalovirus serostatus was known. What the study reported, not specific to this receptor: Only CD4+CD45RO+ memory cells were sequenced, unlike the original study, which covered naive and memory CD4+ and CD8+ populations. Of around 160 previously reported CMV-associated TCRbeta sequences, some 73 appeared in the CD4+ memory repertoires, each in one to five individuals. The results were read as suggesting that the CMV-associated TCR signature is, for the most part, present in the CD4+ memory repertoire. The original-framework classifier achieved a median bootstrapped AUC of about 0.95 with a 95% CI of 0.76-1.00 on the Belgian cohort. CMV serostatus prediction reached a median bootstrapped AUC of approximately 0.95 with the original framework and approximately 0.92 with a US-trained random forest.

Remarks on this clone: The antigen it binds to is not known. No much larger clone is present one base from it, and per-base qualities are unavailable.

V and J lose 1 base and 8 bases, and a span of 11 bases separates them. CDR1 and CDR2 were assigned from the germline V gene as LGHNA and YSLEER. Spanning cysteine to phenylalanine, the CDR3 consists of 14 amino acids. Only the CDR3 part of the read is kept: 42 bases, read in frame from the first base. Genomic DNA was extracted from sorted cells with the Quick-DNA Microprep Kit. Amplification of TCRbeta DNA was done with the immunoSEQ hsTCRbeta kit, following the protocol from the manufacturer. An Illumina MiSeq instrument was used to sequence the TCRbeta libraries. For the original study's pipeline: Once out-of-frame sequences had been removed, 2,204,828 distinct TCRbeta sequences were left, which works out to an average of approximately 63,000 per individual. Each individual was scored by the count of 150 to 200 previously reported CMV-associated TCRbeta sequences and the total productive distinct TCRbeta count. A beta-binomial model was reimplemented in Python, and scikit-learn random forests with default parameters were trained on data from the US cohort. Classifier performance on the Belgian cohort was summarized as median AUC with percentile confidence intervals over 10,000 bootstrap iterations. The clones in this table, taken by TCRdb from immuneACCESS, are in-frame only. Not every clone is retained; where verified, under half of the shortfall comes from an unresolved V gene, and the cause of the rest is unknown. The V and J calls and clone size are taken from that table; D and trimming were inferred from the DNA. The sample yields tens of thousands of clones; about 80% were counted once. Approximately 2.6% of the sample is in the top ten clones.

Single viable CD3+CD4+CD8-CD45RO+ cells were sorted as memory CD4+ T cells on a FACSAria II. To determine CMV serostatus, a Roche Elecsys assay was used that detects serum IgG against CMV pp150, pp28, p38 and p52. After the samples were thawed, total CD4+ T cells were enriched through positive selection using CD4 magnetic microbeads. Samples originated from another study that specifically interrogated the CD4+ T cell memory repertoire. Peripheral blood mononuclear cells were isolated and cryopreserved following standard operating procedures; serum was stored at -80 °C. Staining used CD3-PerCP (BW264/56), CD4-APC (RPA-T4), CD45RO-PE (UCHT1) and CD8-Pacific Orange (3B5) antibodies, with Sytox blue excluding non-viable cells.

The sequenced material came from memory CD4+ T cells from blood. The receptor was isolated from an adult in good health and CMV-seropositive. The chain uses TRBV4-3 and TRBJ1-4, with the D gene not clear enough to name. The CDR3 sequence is CASSQAPGGEKLFF. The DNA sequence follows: TGCGCCAGCAGCCAAGCTCCAGGTGGGGAAAAACTGTTTTTT.